The 19 T cell receptor beta chains in this list originate from one sample, sequenced in a study of CD8 T cells in ankylosing spondylitis. TCRdb reanalysed the 5' RACE reads using MiXCR and keeps one entry per CDR3 protein. Of approximately 190,000 distinct CDR3 sequences listed, 13% are singletons. Sequencing used blood, either unsorted or a sorted T cell fraction (not recorded which). The receptors come from a female donor with ankylosing spondylitis or in good health (not recorded which).

This clonotype showed up many times. V gene TRBV6-1 combines with J gene TRBJ2-5, with D possibly matching TRBD2 (5 bases). Trimming stripped 7 bases from V and 7 bases from J, with 16 bases between. Germline V gene data show CDR1 as MNHNS and CDR2 as SASEGT. The CDR3 sequence is 13 residues long. In DNA form, the CDR3 reads TGTGCCAGCACTCCACTAGTGAGTGGGACCCAGTACTTC. The encoded protein is CASTPLVSGTQYF.

Sample share makes this clonotype medium-sized. The chain joins TRBV6-4 to TRBJ2-2; 9 bases are a match to TRBD2. Looked up from germline, CDR1 is MRHNA and CDR2 is SNTAGT. There are 15 residues in the CDR3. After removal of 2 bases from V and 4 bases from J, the junction contained 2 bases not matched to a gene. This CDR3 is CASSDLAGPTGELFF. The CDR3 DNA reads as TGTGCCAGCAGTGACCTAGCGGGACCCACCGGGGAGCTGTTTTTT.

This clonotype showed up many times. The chain couples TRBV7-9 to TRBJ2-7; D gene uncertain. Trimming removed 5 bases from V and 2 bases from J, with 7 bases in between. This CDR3 spans 12 amino acids. CDR1 is SEHNR, CDR2 FQNEAQ, per germline (reference sequence). CDR3 in amino acids: CASSRVAYEQYF. DNA for the CDR3: TGTGCCAGCAGCCGCGTAGCCTACGAGCAGTACTTC.

This clonotype was seen ten or more times. The DNA for the CDR3 is TGCAGCGTAAATGGGGACAGCTTGGGGTACGAGCAGTACTTC. Protein sequence: CSVNGDSLGYEQYF. The V gene is TRBV29-1, the J gene TRBJ2-7, with TRBD1 matching 7 bases. The CDR3 runs to 14 residues. Germline CDR1 SQVTM, CDR2 ANQGSEA. With V trimmed by 6 bases and J by 4 bases, 12 bases remained unmatched.

A few counts support this clonotype. CDR3 DNA: TGTGCCAGCAGAGGAGGGGAGGCCGGGGAGCTGTTTTTT. Protein sequence: CASRGGEAGELFF. V usage is TRBV6-1 and J usage is TRBJ2-2, with TRBD2 as a possible D gene (6 bases). The CDR3 runs to 13 residues. Per the germline V gene, CDR1 is MNHNS and CDR2 is SASEGT. Deletions cut 6 bases from V and 6 bases from J, with 11 bases between.

This clonotype was seen only a few times. This chain connects TRBV25-1 to TRBJ2-3; 8 nucleotides align to TRBD2. From germline, CDR1 is MGHDK and CDR2 SYGVNS. With 1 base clipped from V and 0 bases from J, the junction kept 3 bases outside the gene matches. This CDR3 region has 16 residues. The CDR3 bases are TGTGCCAGCAGTGAATTGACTAGCGATAGCACAGATACGCAGTATTTT. This codes for CASSELTSDSTDTQYF.

V is TRBV7-3 and J is TRBJ2-1; 7 bases map to TRBD2. The CDR3 runs to 15 residues. Germline-derived CDR1 and CDR2 are SGHTA and FQGTGA. Trimming at V came to 3 bases and at J to 4 bases, leaving 6 bases not matched to a gene. The DNA for the CDR3 is TGTGCCAGCAGCTTTACTGCTAGCGGATACAATGAGCAGTTCTTC. Its protein is CASSFTASGYNEQFF.

This clonotype was found many times. This chain links TRBV4-3 with TRBJ2-7; D gene uncertain. This CDR3 is 13 amino acids long. From germline, CDR1 is LGHNA and CDR2 YSLEER. V gave up 4 bases and J gave up 6 bases, with 13 bases separating them. The CDR3 is CASSPTSWGEQYF. CDR3 DNA sequence: TGCGCCAGCAGCCCTACCTCATGGGGCGAGCAGTACTTC.

This clonotype was recorded many times. The chain has TRBV28 and TRBJ2-1, with 8 bases aligning to TRBD1. The V gene's germline CDR1 is MDHEN and CDR2 SYDVKM. The CDR3 spans 15 residues. V was pared by 3 bases and J by 4 bases, with 5 bases of the junction left unmatched. DNA for the CDR3: TGTGCCAGCAGTTTTCCCAGGGGGCTGTACAATGAGCAGTTCTTC. Translation gives CASSFPRGLYNEQFF.

The sample holds many counts of this clonotype. The V call is TRBV7-2, the J call TRBJ1-3; D not resolved. Trimming shortened V by 5 bases and J by 7 bases, and 18 bases separated the two germline ends. The CDR3 is 15 amino acids. CDR1 and CDR2 from the germline V gene are SGHTA and FQGNSA. The CDR3 bases are TGTGCCAGCAGCCCGGAACTGGCGTGGAGTAACACCATATATTTT. Protein product: CASSPELAWSNTIYF.

The rearrangement uses TRBV5-1 and TRBJ2-7; a weak D match, TRBD2 (6 bases). The CDR3 contains 14 residues. Germline V gene lookup returns CDR1 SGHRS and CDR2 YFSETQ. The V end was cut by 3 bases, the J end by 2 bases, with 12 bases between. CDR3 nucleotides: TGCGCCAGCAGCTCTGGCGGGACGACCTACGAGCAGTACTTC. The encoded protein is CASSSGGTTYEQYF.

Ten or more counts support this clonotype. The chain has TRBV21-1 and TRBJ1-1. TRBV21-1 is a documented pseudogene. CDR3 length: 13 residues. The CDR3 DNA is TGTGCCAGCAGCCCCATAAGGTCAGCTGAAGCTTTCTTT. Its translation is CASSPIRSAEAFF.

This clonotype was observed a few times. The chain links TRBV29-1 to TRBJ2-7; D call uncertain. The germline V gene has CDR1 SQVTM and CDR2 ANQGSEA. V was trimmed by 6 bases and J by 0 bases, leaving 9 bases between them. The CDR3 is 12 amino acids. CDR3 loop: CSVQSSSYEQYF. The CDR3 DNA reads as TGCAGCGTCCAGAGCAGCTCCTACGAGCAGTACTTC.

This rearrangement joins TRBV20-1 to TRBJ2-1; 7 nucleotides align to TRBD2. Per the germline V gene, CDR1 is DFQATT and CDR2 is SNEGSKA (reference sequence). J gave up 3 bases and V 2 bases, and 13 bases lay outside the gene matches. The CDR3 spans 17 residues. As DNA, the CDR3 is TGCAGTGCTAGAAACCCTCCCCTAGCGGTGGACTACAATGAGCAGTTCTTC. Its translation: CSARNPPLAVDYNEQFF.

This clonotype has ten or more counts. The genes are TRBV24-1 and TRBJ2-7, with 11 bases fitting TRBD1. CDR1 and CDR2 (germline): KGHDR, SFDVKD. The CDR3 has 15 residues. V trimming: 5 bases; J trimming: 2 bases; junction bases outside the gene matches: 4. In DNA, the CDR3 is TGTGCCACCAGTGGGACAGGGGGCGCCCCCTACGAGCAGTACTTC. Translated: CATSGTGGAPYEQYF.

This clonotype was picked up a small number of times. CDR3 in amino acids: CASSFGPDRGYGYTF. The CDR3 DNA is TGTGCCAGCAGCTTTGGCCCGGACAGGGGCTATGGCTACACCTTC. The J gene is TRBJ1-2, the V gene TRBV7-6; 9 nucleotides match TRBD1. J was trimmed by 4 bases and V by 3 bases; bases with no gene match: 6. The CDR3 totals 15 residues. Germline lookup yields CDR1 SGHVS and CDR2 FNYEAQ.

This clonotype was detected ten times or more. The CDR3, as DNA: TGTGCCAGCAGCTCGCCCCCTAGTTGGGTGCAGTTCTTC. This codes for CASSSPPSWVQFF. V and J are TRBV7-6 and TRBJ2-1; D gene ambiguous. V dropped 4 bases and J dropped 12 bases, with 16 bases sitting between them. Germline CDR1 and CDR2: SGHVS and FNYEAQ. The CDR3 extends over 13 amino acids.

This clonotype was seen a handful of times. The rearrangement uses TRBV18 and TRBJ2-3, with 8 positions matching TRBD2. CDR1 and CDR2 (germline): KGHSH, LQKENI. This CDR3 region has 16 residues. Trimming cost V 0 bases and J 8 bases; bases outside gene matches: 10. The CDR3 DNA reads as TGTGCCAGCTCACCACCTGGACTAGCCAGCGGAGGTACGCAGTATTTT. Protein sequence: CASSPPGLASGGTQYF.

This clonotype came up many times. The V call is TRBV7-9, the J call TRBJ2-1; 10 nucleotides agree with TRBD2. CDR1 SEHNR and CDR2 FQNEAQ come from the germline V gene (reference sequence). Trimming removed 6 bases from V and 8 bases from J; junction bases left unmatched: 16. The CDR3 consists of 17 residues. CDR3 sequence: CASRSHRLASGRDEQFF. In DNA form, the CDR3 reads TGTGCCAGCAGGTCACACCGGCTGGCTAGCGGGAGAGATGAGCAGTTCTTC.